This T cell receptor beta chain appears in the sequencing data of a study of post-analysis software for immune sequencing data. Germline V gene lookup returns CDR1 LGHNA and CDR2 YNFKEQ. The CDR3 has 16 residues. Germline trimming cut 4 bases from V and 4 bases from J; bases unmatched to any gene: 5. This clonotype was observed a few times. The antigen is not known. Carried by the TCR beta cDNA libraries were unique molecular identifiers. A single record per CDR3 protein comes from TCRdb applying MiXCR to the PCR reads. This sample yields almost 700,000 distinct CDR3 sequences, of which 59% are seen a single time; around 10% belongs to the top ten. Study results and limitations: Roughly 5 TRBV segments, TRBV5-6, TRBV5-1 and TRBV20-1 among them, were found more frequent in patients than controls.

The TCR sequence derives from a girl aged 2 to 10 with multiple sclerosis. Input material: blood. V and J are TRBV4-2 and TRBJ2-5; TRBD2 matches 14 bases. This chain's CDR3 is CASSPRTSGGSETQYF. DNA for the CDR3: TGTGCCAGCAGCCCTAGGACTAGCGGGGGGTCAGAGACCCAGTACTTC.